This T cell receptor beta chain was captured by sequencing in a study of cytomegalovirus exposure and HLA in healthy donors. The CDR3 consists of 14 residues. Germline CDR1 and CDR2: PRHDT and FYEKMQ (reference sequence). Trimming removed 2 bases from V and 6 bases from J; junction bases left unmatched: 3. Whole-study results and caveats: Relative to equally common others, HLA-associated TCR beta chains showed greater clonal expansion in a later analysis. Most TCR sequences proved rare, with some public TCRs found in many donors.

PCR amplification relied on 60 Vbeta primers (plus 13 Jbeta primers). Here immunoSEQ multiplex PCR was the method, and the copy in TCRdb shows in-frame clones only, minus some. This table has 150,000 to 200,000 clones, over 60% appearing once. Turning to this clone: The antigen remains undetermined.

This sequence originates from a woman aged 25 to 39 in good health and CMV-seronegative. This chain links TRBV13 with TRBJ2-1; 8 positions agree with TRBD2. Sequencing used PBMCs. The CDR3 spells CASSLPGRVNEQFF. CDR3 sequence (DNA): TGTGCCAGCAGCTTACCCGGGAGGGTCAATGAGCAGTTCTTC.